The clone carrying this TCR beta chain was observed a handful of times. V lost 1 base, J lost 0 bases, and 4 bases stayed unmatched. Germline-derived CDR1 and CDR2 are SGHVS and FQNEAQ. CDR3 length: 17 amino acids. Researchers amplified the TCR beta CDR3 regions from RNA transcripts. The HTBI primer set was used in a first-round RT-PCR of the TCR CDR3. TCRdb reprocessed the multiplex PCR reads with MiXCR, giving one entry per CDR3 protein. This table has about 290,000 distinct CDR3 sequences, around 17% appearing once. The data were obtained in a study of T cells in Graves' hyperthyroidism and ophthalmopathy.

The sequenced sample was blood. V and J are TRBV7-8 and TRBJ2-5, with 11 positions matching TRBD2. The sequence derives from a man aged 25 to 40 with Graves' hyperthyroidism. As DNA, the CDR3 is TGTGCCAGCAGCTTAGTAGCTAGCGGGAGGTACCAAGAGACCCAGTACTTC. Protein: CASSLVASGRYQETQYF.